This TCR delta chain was identified during a study of delta chains in infants with herpesvirus infections. In regard to this clone: A far larger clone is one nucleotide away, so this likely arose from a read error. Different DNA sequences within this sample yield the same CDR3.

Germline V gene lookup returns CDR1 TSWWSYY and CDR2 QGS. The V and J ends lost 2 bases and 0 bases respectively, with 22 bases between them. The CDR3 runs 19 residues. Reverse transcription of PBMC RNA used primers specific for the gamma and delta chains. TCRdb re-called clones from the RT-PCR reads using CATT. The table includes about 340 delta-chain clones, 25% to 30% detected once. This sequence originates from a human donor who was a Ugandan infant, either HIV-exposed or HIV-unexposed (not recorded which). The source was peripheral blood, collected at time point 3 of longitudinal follow-up. The V gene is TRDV1, the J gene TRDJ1, with D possibly TRDD2 on 5 matching bases. The DNA of the CDR3 is TGTGCTCTTGGGGAATTCAGGCTTCCCCATCGTCCGTACACCGATAAACTCATCTTT. Protein: CALGEFRLPHRPYTDKLIF.